The sequence of this TCR beta chain was determined in a study of graft-versus-host responses after intestinal transplantation. Study-wide background: Recipients were all induced with anti-thymocyte globulin, then given tacrolimus and steroids for around three years. Whole-study findings and limits: The recipient marrow held GvH clones, and some of them showed up first in ileum or blood.

A remark on this clone: The antigen is not known.

This CDR3 region has 15 residues. The V segment lost 4 bases and the J segment 2 bases; nucleotides outside the gene matches: 4. Germline V lookup: CDR1 SGHTS, CDR2 YDEGEE. Sequenced by immunoSEQ multiplex PCR; TCRdb stores in-frame clones only, minus some. The sample consists of some 10,000 clones, under 80% of them appearing once. Graft tissue processing released intraepithelial and lamina propria lymphocytes. The sample was ileum tissue, taken 23 days after intestinal transplant. The chain couples TRBV5-8 to TRBJ2-1; 9 nucleotides agree with TRBD2. The source is a human patient who received an intestinal transplant, so some T cells may come from the graft donor. CDR3 loop: CASSGGRGPYNEQFF. Here the CDR3 DNA reads TGTGCCAGCAGCGGCGGGAGGGGGCCCTACAATGAGCAGTTCTTC. Filled out from reference TRBV5-8 and TRBJ2-1, the complete variable domain reads EAGVTQSPTHLIKTRGQQATLRCSPISGHTSVYWYQQALGLGLQFLLWYDEGEERNRGNFPPRFSGRQFPNYSSELNVNALELEDSALYLCASSGGRGPYNEQFFGPGTRLTVL.